Below are 4 T cell receptor beta chains sequenced from a single sample in a study of T cell responses to AZD1222 COVID-19 vaccine (dated by TCRdb to 2020 to 2023). The meaning of the sample's time point label: about 28 days (+/-7) after the second vaccine dose. Libraries came from the immunoSEQ multiplex PCR assay. TCRdb re-hosts the immuneACCESS table, in-frame sequences only. Its copies lack some clones; in the studies checked, an unresolved V gene accounts for under half of them, and the cause for the rest is not known. This sample gives some 150,000 clones in total; roughly 90% of them show up just once. The leading ten clones occupy 2.5% to 4% of the sample. This specimen consisted of peripheral blood, obtained 28 days after the second AZD1222 dose. The receptor set was obtained from an adult who received the AZD1222 COVID-19 vaccine.

The chain is built from TRBV5-1 and TRBJ1-6, with D perhaps matching TRBD1 (5 bases). Germline V gene data show CDR1 as SGHRS and CDR2 as YFSETQ. Between the trimmed V and J ends, which lost 4 bases and 0 bases, there was a span of 8 bases. The CDR3 totals 15 residues. CDR3 sequence (DNA): TGCGCCAGCAGCGGGGGTAGCTCCTATAATTCACCCCTCCACTTT. Protein sequence: CASSGGSSYNSPLHF. Together with reference TRBV5-1 and TRBJ1-6, the CDR3 gives the full variable domain: KAGVTQTPRYLIKTRGQQVTLSCSPISGHRSVSWYQQTPGQGLQFLFEYFSETQRNKGNFPGRFSGRQFSNSRSEMNVSTLELGDSALYLCASSGGSSYNSPLHFGNGTRLTVT.

This chain links TRBV10-3 with TRBJ2-3; TRBD2 matches 11 bases. CDR1 is ENHRY, CDR2 SYGVKD, per germline. V gave up 10 bases and J gave up 7 bases; unmatched junction bases: 13. This CDR3 region has 15 residues. The CDR3 sequence: CATLAGGPGGNTQYF. For the CDR3, the DNA is TGTGCCACCTTAGCGGGAGGGCCTGGGGGAAATACGCAGTATTTT.

The V and J genes are TRBV12-5 and TRBJ2-1; D is perhaps TRBD2 (6 bases). This CDR3 comprises 15 residues. Germline V lookup: CDR1 LGHNT, CDR2 FRNRAP. V was cut by 2 bases and J by 4 bases, with 12 bases left in between. DNA of the CDR3: TGTGCTAGTGGTTTGTGGGGAGGAGGGTACAATGAGCAGTTCTTC. This sequence encodes CASGLWGGGYNEQFF.

V gene TRBV7-9 combines with J gene TRBJ1-5; weak D call: TRBD1 (6 bases). This CDR3 is built from 16 residues. The germline V and J ends were trimmed by 1 base and 4 bases, with 14 bases remaining between them. CDR1 and CDR2 (germline): SEHNR, FQNEAQ (reference sequence). The chain's CDR3 is CASSLVGGGGNQPQHF. The CDR3 nucleotides read TGTGCCAGCAGCTTAGTCGGAGGAGGGGGTAATCAGCCCCAGCATTTT. The full variable domain, in which reference TRBV7-9 and TRBJ1-5 provide the parts outside the CDR3, is DTGVSQNPRHKITKRGQNVTFRCDPISEHNRLYWYRQTLGQGPEFLTYFQNEAQLEKSRLLSDRFSAERPKGSFSTLEIQRTEQGDSAMYLCASSLVGGGGNQPQHFGDGTRLSIL.